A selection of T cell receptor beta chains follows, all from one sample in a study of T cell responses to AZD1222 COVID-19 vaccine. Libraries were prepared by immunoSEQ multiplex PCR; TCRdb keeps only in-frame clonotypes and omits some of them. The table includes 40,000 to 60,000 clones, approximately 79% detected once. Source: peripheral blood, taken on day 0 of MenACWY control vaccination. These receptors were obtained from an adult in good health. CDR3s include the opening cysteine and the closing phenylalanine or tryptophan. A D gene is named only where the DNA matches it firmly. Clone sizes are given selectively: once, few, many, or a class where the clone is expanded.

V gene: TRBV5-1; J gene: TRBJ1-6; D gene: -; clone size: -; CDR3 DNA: TGCGCCAGCAGCCCGACGGGGAATAATTCACCCCTCCACTTT; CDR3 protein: CASSPTGNNSPLHF
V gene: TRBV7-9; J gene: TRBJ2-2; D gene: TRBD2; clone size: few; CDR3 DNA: TGTGCCAGCGACGTAAGCGGGAGGCCCGGGGAGCTGTTTTTT; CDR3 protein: CASDVSGRPGELFF
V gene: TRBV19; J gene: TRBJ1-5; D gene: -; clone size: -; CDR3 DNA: TGTGCCAGTAGTCCCCAGAGGGCGAGTCAGCCCCAGCATTTT; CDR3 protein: CASSPQRASQPQHF
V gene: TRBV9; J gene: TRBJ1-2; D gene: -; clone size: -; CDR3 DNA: TGTGCCAGCAGCCCCCTGGGGGGAAGACGCTACACCTTC; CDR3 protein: CASSPLGGRRYTF
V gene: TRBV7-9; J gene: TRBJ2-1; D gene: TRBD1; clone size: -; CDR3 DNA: TGTGCCAGCAGCTTAGTGGGACAGGGATACAATGAGCAGTTCTTC; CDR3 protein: CASSLVGQGYNEQFF
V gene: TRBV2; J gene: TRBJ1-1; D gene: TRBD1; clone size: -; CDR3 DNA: TGTGCCAGCAGCACCGACAGGGGATGGGCTGAAGCTTTCTTT; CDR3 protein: CASSTDRGWAEAFF
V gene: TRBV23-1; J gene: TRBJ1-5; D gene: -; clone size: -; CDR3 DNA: TGCGCCAGCAGTCAGGATCCCAGGGTGCGTAGTCAGCCCCAGCATTTT; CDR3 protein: CASSQDPRVRSQPQHF
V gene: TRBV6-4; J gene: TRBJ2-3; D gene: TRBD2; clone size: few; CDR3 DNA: TGTGCCAGCAGTGACGGCCTCGGGGGGGGATCAGATACGCAGTATTTT; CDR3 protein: CASSDGLGGGSDTQYF
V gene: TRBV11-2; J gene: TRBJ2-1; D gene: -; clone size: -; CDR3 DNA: TGTGCCAGCAGCTTTGCCGTGAGGACCCCCTCGAGCTCCTACAATGAGCAGTTCTTC; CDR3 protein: CASSFAVRTPSSSYNEQFF
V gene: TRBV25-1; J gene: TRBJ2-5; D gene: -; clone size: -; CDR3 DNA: TGTGCCAGCAGTCTCCCCGAAGGGAGGGGGGAGACCCAGTACTTC; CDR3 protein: CASSLPEGRGETQYF
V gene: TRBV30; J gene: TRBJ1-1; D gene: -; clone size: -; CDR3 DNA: TGTGCCTGGTCTGCTGGGCAGGGGCAAGGCCAACGAGCTTTCTTT; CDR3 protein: CAWSAGQGQGQRAFF
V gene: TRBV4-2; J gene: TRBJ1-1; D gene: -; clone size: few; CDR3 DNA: TGTGCCAGCAGCCAAAACCTAAGGGAGGTGCCTGAAGCTTTCTTT; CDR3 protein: CASSQNLREVPEAFF
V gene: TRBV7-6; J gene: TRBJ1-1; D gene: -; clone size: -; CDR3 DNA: TGTGCCAGCAGCTTAGTTCTGGGGGCGAGCACTGAAGCTTTCTTT; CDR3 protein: CASSLVLGASTEAFF
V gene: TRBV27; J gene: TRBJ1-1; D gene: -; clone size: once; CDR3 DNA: TGTGCCAGCAGTTTTAATCAGAAAATGAACACTGAAGCTTTCTTT; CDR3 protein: CASSFNQKMNTEAFF
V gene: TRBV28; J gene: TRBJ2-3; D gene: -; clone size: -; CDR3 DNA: TGTGCCAGCAGTTTGGGCACGGGGAATCAGTATTTT; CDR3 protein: CASSLGTGNQYF
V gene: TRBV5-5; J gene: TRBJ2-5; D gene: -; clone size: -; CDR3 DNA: TGTGCCAGCAGCTTGTCGTGGGGGCCCCAAGAGACCCAGTACTTC; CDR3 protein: CASSLSWGPQETQYF
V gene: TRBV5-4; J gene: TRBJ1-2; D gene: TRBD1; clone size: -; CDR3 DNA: TGTGCCAGCAGCCTTGGACAGGGAGGATTTGTGGGCTACACCTTC; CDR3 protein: CASSLGQGGFVGYTF
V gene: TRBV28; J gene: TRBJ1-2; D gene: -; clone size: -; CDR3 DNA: TGTGCCAGCAGTTACCCCTCACGTCCGGATGGCTACACCTTC; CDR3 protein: CASSYPSRPDGYTF
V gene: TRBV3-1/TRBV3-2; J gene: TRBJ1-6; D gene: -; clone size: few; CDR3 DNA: TGTGCCAGCAGCCAAGGAGGAGCCCCTAATTCACCCCTCCACTTT; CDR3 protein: CASSQGGAPNSPLHF
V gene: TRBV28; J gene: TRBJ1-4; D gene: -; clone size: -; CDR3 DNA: TGTGCCAGCAGTTGGCGGGACCCCGCCGGGAAAAAACTGTTTTTT; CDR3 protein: CASSWRDPAGKKLFF